Presented here are 23 T cell receptor beta chains from one specimen sequenced in a study of monozygotic twins with cystic fibrosis. Method: immunoSEQ multiplex PCR; TCRdb's copy keeps in-frame clones and lacks some. The table includes around 10,000 clones, over 99% detected once. The specimen sequenced was blood. The receptors derive from a man in his late teens or twenties with cystic fibrosis.

The chain recombines TRBV5-8 with TRBJ2-1, with 9 bases that match TRBD1. The ends lost 4 bases at V and 6 bases at J; junction bases unmatched: 5. This CDR3 is 14 amino acids long. Germline V gene lookup returns CDR1 SGHTS and CDR2 YDEGEE. DNA of the CDR3: TGTGCCAGCAGCCCAGTGACAGGGGGCAATGAGCAGTTCTTC. It translates to CASSPVTGGNEQFF.

The CDR3 loop reads CASSEAASGTGELFF. For the CDR3, the DNA is TGTGCCAGCAGTGAAGCAGCTAGCGGCACCGGGGAGCTGTTTTTT. V and J are TRBV2 and TRBJ2-2; 7 nucleotides match TRBD2. Trimming cost V 0 bases and J 4 bases; bases outside gene matches: 2. The CDR3 is 15 residues long. From germline, CDR1 is SNHLY and CDR2 FYNNEI. The variable domain in full, with the rest retrieved from reference TRBV2 and TRBJ2-2, is EPEVTQTPSHQVTQMGQEVILRCVPISNHLYFYWYRQILGQKVEFLVSFYNNEISEKSEIFDDQFSVERPDGSNFTLKIRSTKLEDSAMYFCASSEAASGTGELFFGEGSRLTVL.

The chain carries TRBV11-3 and TRBJ2-3; no firm D call. Trimming left V 1 base short and J 0 bases short, with 5 bases between. CDR3 length equals 14 residues. Germline V gene data show CDR1 as SGHNT and CDR2 as YENEEA. The CDR3: CASSLGRSTDTQYF. As DNA, the CDR3 is TGTGCCAGCAGCTTAGGTCGGAGCACAGATACGCAGTATTTT.

CDR3 nucleotide sequence: TGTGCCAGCTCACCCAGGACAGGGGGCACAGATACGCAGTATTTT. Its translation: CASSPRTGGTDTQYF. The chain carries TRBV18 and TRBJ2-3; 9 nucleotides match TRBD1. Germline loops: CDR1 KGHSH, CDR2 LQKENI. After removal of 3 bases from V and 1 base from J, the junction contained 2 bases not matched to a gene. This CDR3 contains 15 residues.

The chain recombines TRBV29-1 with TRBJ2-2; TRBD1 matches at 7 bases. The CDR3 has 13 amino acids. Per germline, CDR1 SQVTM and CDR2 ANQGSEA. Losses at the gene ends were 6 bases for V and 0 bases for J; bases not matched to a gene: 1. This CDR3 is CSVGQSNTGELFF. In nucleotides, the CDR3 is TGCAGCGTGGGACAGTCGAACACCGGGGAGCTGTTTTTT.

V usage is TRBV2 and J usage is TRBJ2-3; TRBD2 might be the D (5 bases). The V end lost 6 bases, the J end lost 3 bases, and 13 bases lay between the germline ends. Germline V gene data show CDR1 as SNHLY and CDR2 as FYNNEI. The CDR3 runs to 14 residues. The CDR3 is CASSKTGITDTQYF. CDR3 sequence (DNA): TGTGCCAGCAGCAAAACCGGGATTACAGATACGCAGTATTTT.

The rearrangement joins TRBV19 to TRBJ2-4; 12 positions agree with TRBD2. The CDR3 length is 21 residues. CDR1 is LNHDA and CDR2 is SQIVND in the germline V gene (reference sequence). Trimming cost V 7 bases and J 1 base; bases outside gene matches: 20. In DNA form, the CDR3 reads TGTGCCAGTATGCCTCCGACTAGCGGGGGCATTGGGGGCATGGCCAAAAACATTCAGTACTTC. Translating gives CASMPPTSGGIGGMAKNIQYF. Full variable domain (rest looked up from reference TRBV19 and TRBJ2-4): DGGITQSPKYLFRKEGQNVTLSCEQNLNHDAMYWYRQDPGQGLRLIYYSQIVNDFQKGDIAEGYSVSREKKESFPLTVTSAQKNPTAFYLCASMPPTSGGIGGMAKNIQYFGAGTRLSVL.

For the CDR3, the DNA is TGTGCCAGCAGCTTAGGATTAGGGAGCAATCAGCCCCAGCATTTT. Translating it yields CASSLGLGSNQPQHF. The chain is built from TRBV7-2 and TRBJ1-5; no clear D. The germline V gene encodes CDR1 SGHTA and CDR2 FQGNSA. The V and J ends lost 1 base and 1 base respectively, with 8 bases between them. This CDR3 is 15 amino acids long.

The chain links TRBV7-9 to TRBJ2-7; 9 bases are a match to TRBD2. Per germline, CDR1 SEHNR and CDR2 FQNEAQ (reference sequence). The CDR3 has 16 residues. The V segment lost 4 bases and the J segment 3 bases; nucleotides outside the gene matches: 10. CDR3 sequence reads: CASSSGLASLGYEQYF. The CDR3 DNA sequence: TGTGCCAGCAGCTCTGGACTAGCGAGCTTGGGCTACGAGCAGTACTTC.

The rearrangement uses TRBV5-1 and TRBJ2-4; D is undetermined. Germline lookup yields CDR1 SGHRS and CDR2 YFSETQ. V was cut by 4 bases and J by 0 bases, with 11 bases left in between. The CDR3 is 15 amino acids. The CDR3 coding sequence is TGCGCCAGCAGCCAAGAGAGAGAAGCCAAAAACATTCAGTACTTC. The encoded protein is CASSQEREAKNIQYF.

The rearrangement links TRBV2 to TRBJ2-7, with D maybe TRBD1 (5 bases). This CDR3 has 15 residues. The V gene lost 7 bases and the J gene lost 4 bases, with 20 bases spanning the gap. Germline V gives CDR1 SNHLY, CDR2 FYNNEI. The CDR3 sequence: CASIPLVTAAYEQYF. CDR3 sequence (DNA): TGTGCCAGCATCCCCTTGGTGACAGCTGCTTACGAGCAGTACTTC.

The gene calls are TRBV5-1 and TRBJ2-2, with TRBD2 matching 8 bases. The length of the CDR3 is 15 residues. CDR1 and CDR2 (germline): SGHRS, YFSETQ. Trimming at V came to 3 bases and at J to 0 bases, leaving 1 base not matched to a gene. The CDR3 here is CASSYSGTNTGELFF. CDR3 coding DNA: TGCGCCAGCAGCTATAGCGGGACGAACACCGGGGAGCTGTTTTTT.

The rearrangement links TRBV15 to TRBJ2-7; 9 nucleotides agree with TRBD1. Per the germline V gene, CDR1 is LNHNV and CDR2 is YYDKDF (reference sequence). Trimming removed 3 bases from V and 4 bases from J; junction bases left unmatched: 1. The CDR3 covers 13 residues. CDR3 sequence (DNA): TGTGCCACCAGCAGGGACAGGGGATACGAGCAGTACTTC. This translates into CATSRDRGYEQYF.

The chain carries TRBV29-1 and TRBJ2-7, with D unclear. Germline lookup yields CDR1 SQVTM and CDR2 ANQGSEA. V was pared by 3 bases and J by 6 bases, with 9 bases between. The CDR3 consists of 11 residues. DNA for the CDR3: TGCAGCGTTGATCAGTCAAGCGAGCAGTACTTC. Translating gives CSVDQSSEQYF.

The gene calls are TRBV11-2 and TRBJ2-1; 9 bases are a match to TRBD1. The germline gives CDR1 SGHAT, CDR2 FQNNGV. V lost 4 bases, J lost 4 bases, and 5 bases stayed unmatched. The CDR3 loop spans 15 amino acids. The CDR3 coding sequence is TGTGCCAGCAGCTCCCCTGGGACAGGGTACAATGAGCAGTTCTTC. It is translated as CASSSPGTGYNEQFF.

The chain combines TRBV6-1 with TRBJ1-4; 11 bases fit TRBD1. The CDR3 totals 15 residues. Germline values: CDR1 MNHNS, CDR2 SASEGT. J was trimmed by 10 bases and V by 6 bases; bases with no gene match: 10. The CDR3 here is CASSPRGQGASKLFF. DNA for the CDR3: TGTGCCAGCAGCCCCCGCGGACAGGGGGCGTCAAAACTGTTTTTT.

V and J are TRBV7-2 and TRBJ2-1; no reliable D call. The CDR3 sequence is 14 residues long. From germline, CDR1 is SGHTA and CDR2 FQGNSA. V was cut by 6 bases and J by 0 bases, with 9 bases left in between. The CDR3 sequence is CASRQRRSYNEQFF. The CDR3 nucleotides are TGTGCCAGCAGGCAAAGGCGCTCCTACAATGAGCAGTTCTTC. The full variable domain, with the rest looked up from reference TRBV7-2 and TRBJ2-1, is GAGVSQSPSNKVTEKGKDVELRCDPISGHTALYWYRQSLGQGLEFLIYFQGNSAPDKSGLPSDRFSAERTGGSVSTLTIQRTQQEDSAVYLCASRQRRSYNEQFFGPGTRLTVL.

This chain uses TRBV28 with TRBJ1-2, with D hard to call. The V and J ends lost 6 bases and 6 bases respectively, with 11 bases between them. Germline CDR1 MDHEN, CDR2 SYDVKM. This CDR3 spans 12 amino acids. DNA of the CDR3: TGTGCCAGCAGCAACCCCACGAATGGCTACACCTTC. It translates to CASSNPTNGYTF.

This CDR3 reads CASSRGQGAYQPQHF. The DNA of the CDR3 is TGTGCCAGTAGTAGGGGACAGGGGGCCTATCAGCCCCAGCATTTT. The V gene is TRBV19, the J gene TRBJ1-5; 12 bases are shared with TRBD1. The J segment lost 5 bases and the V segment lost 4 bases, leaving 3 bases of the junction unmatched. This CDR3 comprises 15 residues. Germline lookup yields CDR1 LNHDA and CDR2 SQIVND (reference sequence).

This chain joins TRBV6-5 and TRBJ2-2, with D unresolved. This CDR3 has 14 amino acids. The V gene's germline CDR1 is MNHEY and CDR2 SVGAGI. V was clipped by 6 bases and J by 7 bases, with 15 bases between them. Written as DNA, the CDR3 is TGTGCCAGCAGCGCAACCGGACCGGGCGGGGAGCTGTTTTTT. Translated, it gives CASSATGPGGELFF.

V is TRBV30 and J is TRBJ1-2, with D possibly being TRBD1 (6 bases). The V and J ends lost 5 bases and 4 bases respectively, with 11 bases between them. The CDR3 totals 12 residues. CDR1 and CDR2 from the germline V gene are GTSNPN and SVGIG (reference sequence). Here the CDR3 reads CAWPKQGYGYTF. As DNA, the CDR3 is TGTGCCTGGCCCAAACAGGGCTATGGCTACACCTTC.

The chain couples TRBV6-5 to TRBJ1-2, with 9 bases lining up with TRBD1. Germline V CDR1 and CDR2: MNHEY, SVGAGI. The CDR3 consists of 14 residues. V trimming: 5 bases; J trimming: 2 bases; junction bases outside the gene matches: 3. The CDR3 here is CASSLGQGNYGYTF. In DNA form, the CDR3 reads TGTGCCAGCAGTCTAGGACAGGGGAACTATGGCTACACCTTC.

The CDR3 DNA reads as TGCGCCAGCAGCTTGGGGGGCGACAATCAGCCCCAGCATTTT. Its translation is CASSLGGDNQPQHF. This chain joins TRBV5-1 and TRBJ1-5; perhaps TRBD1 as D (5 bases). The CDR3 is made up of 14 amino acids. Trimming took off 0 bases at V and 3 bases at J, with 7 bases between the two ends. Per the germline V gene, CDR1 is SGHRS and CDR2 is YFSETQ. The entire variable domain, with the rest obtained from reference TRBV5-1 and TRBJ1-5, is as follows: KAGVTQTPRYLIKTRGQQVTLSCSPISGHRSVSWYQQTPGQGLQFLFEYFSETQRNKGNFPGRFSGRQFSNSRSEMNVSTLELGDSALYLCASSLGGDNQPQHFGDGTRLSIL.